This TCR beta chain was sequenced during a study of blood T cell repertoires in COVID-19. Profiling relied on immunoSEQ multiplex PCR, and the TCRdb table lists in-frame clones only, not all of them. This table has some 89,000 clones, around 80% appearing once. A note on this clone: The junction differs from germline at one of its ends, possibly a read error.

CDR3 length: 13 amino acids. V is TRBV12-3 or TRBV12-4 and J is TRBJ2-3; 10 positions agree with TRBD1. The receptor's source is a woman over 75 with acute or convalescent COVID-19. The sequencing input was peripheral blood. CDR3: CASSKVRDRGKHF. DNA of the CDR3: TGTGCCAGCAGTAAAGTGCGGGACAGGGGCAAGCATTTT.